The clone carrying this T cell receptor (beta chain) has a single count. What it binds is not known. These data are taken from a study of cytomegalovirus exposure and HLA in healthy donors. PCR primers comprised 60 Vbeta and 13 Jbeta primers. The data were produced by immunoSEQ multiplex PCR, yet TCRdb's version contains in-frame clones alone and is incomplete. The sample has 150,000 to 200,000 clones, about three quarters seen once. Overall study findings and caveats: In a later analysis, HLA-associated beta chains showed higher expansion and lower generation probabilities than comparable chains. In all likelihood, a cluster of highly shared sequence variants was a sequencing artifact. According to an earlier analysis, most TCR beta V segments yielded productive rearrangements about 87% or about 30% of the time. Indistinguishable V segments, including TRBV6-2 and TRBV6-3, were excluded.

Germline assignment: CDR1 MNHEY and CDR2 SMNVEV (reference sequence). The CDR3 is 15 residues long. The source is a man aged 25-40 years in good health and CMV-seropositive. This chain joins TRBV27 and TRBJ2-5; 9 nucleotides agree with TRBD2. The J call is in doubt because the DNA end fits TRBJ2-7 better. The sequenced sample was PBMCs. DNA of the CDR3: TGTGCCAGCAGCGGACGCTTAGCGGGAGTGGGCGAGCAGTACTTC. As protein: CASSGRLAGVGEQYF.